The rows below give T cell receptor beta chains drawn from one sample of a study of blood T cells in healthy people across ages. TCRdb reanalysed the 5' RACE reads using MiXCR and keeps one entry per CDR3 protein. The sample lists just over 800,000 distinct CDR3 sequences, less than 80% occurring once. The sequenced sample consisted of blood. The receptors originated from a man younger than 40 in good health. CDR3s include the opening cysteine and the closing phenylalanine or tryptophan. Fields, in order: CDR3 protein, CDR3 DNA, V gene, D gene, clone size, J gene. The D gene is left open where the match is weak. Clone size is shown for a subset of rows, as once, few, many or a class of expanded clone.

CASGGGPNNEQFF | TGCGCCAGTGGGGGGGGGCCAAACAATGAGCAGTTCTTC | TRBV4-1 | NA | NA | TRBJ2-1
CASSQQGYEKLFF | TGCGCCAGCAGCCAACAGGGATATGAAAAACTGTTTTTT | TRBV4-1 | NA | NA | TRBJ1-4
CASSLELGGNTEAFF | TGTGCCAGCAGCTTAGAGCTCGGAGGGAACACTGAAGCTTTCTTT | TRBV7-9 | NA | once | TRBJ1-1
CASSLGEAGSYEQYF | TGTGCCAGCAGCCTGGGGGAGGCCGGGTCCTACGAGCAGTACTTC | TRBV5-5 | NA | NA | TRBJ2-7
CASSLGLGSTEAFF | TGTGCCAGCAGCCTAGGTTTAGGGAGCACTGAAGCTTTCTTT | TRBV3-1 | NA | NA | TRBJ1-1
CASRGLDNQPQHF | TGTGCCAGCAGGGGGCTTGACAATCAGCCCCAGCATTTT | TRBV6-5 | NA | NA | TRBJ1-5
CASSVQGLAGGPSSYEQYF | TGTGCCAGCAGTGTCCAGGGACTAGCGGGGGGCCCCAGCTCCTACGAGCAGTACTTC | TRBV12-3/TRBV12-4 | TRBD2 | once | TRBJ2-7
CAISESGGRTEAFF | TGTGCCATCAGTGAGTCGGGGGGGAGGACTGAAGCTTTCTTT | TRBV10-3 | NA | NA | TRBJ1-1
CASREGTDTQYF | TGTGCCAGCAGGGAGGGCACAGATACGCAGTATTTT | TRBV6-5 | NA | NA | TRBJ2-3
CASSVASSTDTQYF | TGTGCCAGCAGCGTAGCTTCTAGCACAGATACGCAGTATTTT | TRBV9 | NA | NA | TRBJ2-3
CATFREGGGYTF | TGTGCCACCTTCCGGGAGGGAGGTGGCTACACCTTC | TRBV24-1 | NA | NA | TRBJ1-2
CASSQKGDREYGDTQYF | TGCGCCAGCAGCCAAAAGGGGGACAGGGAATATGGAGATACGCAGTATTTT | TRBV4-1 | TRBD1 | NA | TRBJ2-3
CASSPSLGETQYF | TGCGCCAGCAGTCCAAGTTTAGGGGAGACCCAGTACTTC | TRBV4-3 | NA | many | TRBJ2-5
CASSISGGATEQFF | TGTGCCAGCAGTATTAGCGGGGGGGCCACTGAGCAGTTCTTC | TRBV9 | TRBD2 | NA | TRBJ2-1
CASSQGFHYSNQPQHF | TGCGCCAGCAGCCAAGGATTTCACTATAGCAATCAGCCCCAGCATTTT | TRBV4-3 | NA | NA | TRBJ1-5
CAISATGESSYEQYF | TGTGCCATCAGTGCGACAGGGGAAAGCTCCTACGAGCAGTACTTC | TRBV10-3 | TRBD1 | NA | TRBJ2-7
CASSQDWAPNQPQHF | TGCGCCAGCAGCCAAGACTGGGCCCCCAATCAGCCCCAGCATTTT | TRBV4-3 | NA | few | TRBJ1-5
CASSQGGLSGNTIYF | TGTGCCAGCAGCCAAGGAGGGCTCTCTGGAAACACCATATATTTT | TRBV14 | NA | NA | TRBJ1-3
CASGKGGDYEQYF | TGTGCCAGCGGGAAGGGGGGGGACTACGAGCAGTACTTC | TRBV7-3 | NA | NA | TRBJ2-7
CASSFHRDGAEAFF | TGTGCCAGCAGTTTCCACAGGGATGGGGCTGAAGCTTTCTTT | TRBV6-6 | NA | NA | TRBJ1-1
CASSFTVSSYEQYF | TGTGCCAGCAGCTTCACGGTGAGCTCCTACGAGCAGTACTTC | TRBV7-2 | NA | NA | TRBJ2-7
CASSYANRGGGGYTF | TGTGCCAGCAGTTACGCCAACAGGGGTGGTGGTGGCTACACCTTC | TRBV6-5 | TRBD1 | NA | TRBJ1-2
CASTVSGGAGIGTDTQYF | TGTGCCAGCACCGTTAGCGGGGGGGCCGGGATCGGCACAGATACGCAGTATTTT | TRBV2 | TRBD2 | NA | TRBJ2-3
CASSYKSNLENTEAFF | TGTGCCAGCAGTTACAAATCCAACCTTGAGAACACTGAAGCTTTCTTT | TRBV6-2/TRBV6-3 | NA | NA | TRBJ1-1
CSARVTTGLGYNEQFF | TGCAGTGCTAGAGTTACTACAGGGTTGGGCTACAATGAGCAGTTCTTC | TRBV20-1 | NA | NA | TRBJ2-1
CASSYSTGANEKLFF | TGTGCCAGCAGTTACTCGACAGGAGCTAATGAAAAACTGTTTTTT | TRBV6-6 | NA | NA | TRBJ1-4
CSARDGRGGEKLFF | TGCAGTGCTAGAGATGGGAGGGGTGGGGAAAAACTGTTTTTT | TRBV20-1 | NA | NA | TRBJ1-4
CSARAGDRSSPLHF | TGCAGTGCTAGAGCGGGGGACAGGTCCTCACCCCTCCACTTT | TRBV20-1 | TRBD1 | NA | TRBJ1-6
CASSLKALGPSPLHF | TGTGCCAGCAGCTTAAAGGCCCTGGGGCCTTCACCCCTCCACTTT | TRBV7-9 | NA | NA | TRBJ1-6
CASSSENRYEQYF | TGCGCCAGCAGCTCGGAAAATCGCTACGAGCAGTACTTC | TRBV5-1 | NA | NA | TRBJ2-7
CASSSRDSWETQYF | TGCGCCAGCAGCTCTCGGGACAGCTGGGAGACCCAGTACTTC | TRBV5-1 | TRBD1 | NA | TRBJ2-5
CSPNRGHEQYF | TGCAGTCCCAACAGGGGCCACGAGCAGTACTTC | TRBV20-1 | TRBD1 | NA | TRBJ2-7
CSGPAYLAGAHNEQFF | TGCAGTGGCCCCGCCTATCTAGCGGGGGCCCACAATGAGCAGTTCTTC | TRBV20-1 | TRBD2 | NA | TRBJ2-1
CASSFQISGANVLTF | TGTGCCAGCAGTTTTCAGATCTCTGGGGCCAACGTCCTGACTTTC | TRBV6-5 | NA | NA | TRBJ2-6
CASSFWGTSGANGTQYF | TGTGCCAGCAGCTTTTGGGGGACTAGCGGGGCGAATGGCACCCAGTACTTC | TRBV5-6 | TRBD2 | NA | TRBJ2-7
CASSLAAVLTF | TGTGCCAGCAGTCTCGCCGCCGTCCTGACTTTC | TRBV12-3/TRBV12-4 | NA | NA | TRBJ2-6
CSARDSQDSYNQPQHF | TGCAGTGCTAGAGATTCCCAGGACAGTTATAATCAGCCCCAGCATTTT | TRBV20-1 | NA | NA | TRBJ1-5
CATSDLQGEDTQYF | TGTGCCACCAGTGATTTACAGGGGGAAGATACGCAGTATTTT | TRBV24-1 | TRBD1 | NA | TRBJ2-3
CASSRTPFEQYF | TGTGCCAGCAGTAGGACACCCTTCGAGCAGTACTTC | TRBV6-5 | NA | NA | TRBJ2-7
CASSLAQGKASGYTF | TGTGCCAGCAGCTTAGCGCAGGGTAAAGCCTCTGGCTACACCTTC | TRBV7-9 | NA | NA | TRBJ1-2
CASSEAPPRGNEKLFF | TGTGCCAGCAGTGAAGCGCCTCCCCGGGGGAATGAAAAACTGTTTTTT | TRBV2 | NA | NA | TRBJ1-4
CASSLSPVRTEAFF | TGTGCCAGCTCACTATCACCGGTGCGCACTGAAGCTTTCTTT | TRBV18 | NA | NA | TRBJ1-1
CASSLIGSKETQYF | TGTGCCAGCAGCTTAATTGGCAGTAAAGAGACCCAGTACTTC | TRBV11-2 | NA | few | TRBJ2-5